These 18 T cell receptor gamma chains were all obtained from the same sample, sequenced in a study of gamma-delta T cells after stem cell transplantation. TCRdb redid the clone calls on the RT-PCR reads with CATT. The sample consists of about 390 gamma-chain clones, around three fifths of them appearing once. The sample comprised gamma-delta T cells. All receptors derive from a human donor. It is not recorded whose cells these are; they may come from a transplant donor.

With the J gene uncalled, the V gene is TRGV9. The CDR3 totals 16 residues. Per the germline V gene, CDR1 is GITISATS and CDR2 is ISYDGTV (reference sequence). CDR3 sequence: CALWEVRGLGKKKKLF. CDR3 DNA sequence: TGTGCCTTGTGGGAGGTGCGAGGGTTGGGCAAAAAAAAAAAGCTCTTT.

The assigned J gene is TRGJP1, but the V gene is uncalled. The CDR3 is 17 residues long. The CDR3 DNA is TGTGCCTTGTGGGAGGCTAACCTTCATACCACTGGTTGGTTCAAGATATTT. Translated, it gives CALWEANLHTTGWFKIF.

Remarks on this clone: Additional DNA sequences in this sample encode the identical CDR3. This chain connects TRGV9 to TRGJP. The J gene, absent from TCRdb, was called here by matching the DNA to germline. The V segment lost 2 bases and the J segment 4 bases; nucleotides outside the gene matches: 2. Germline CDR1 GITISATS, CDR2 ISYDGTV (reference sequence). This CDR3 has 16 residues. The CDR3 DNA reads TGTGCCTTGTGGGAGGCCCAAGAGTTGGGCAAAAAAATCAAGGTATTT. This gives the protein CALWEAQELGKKIKVF.

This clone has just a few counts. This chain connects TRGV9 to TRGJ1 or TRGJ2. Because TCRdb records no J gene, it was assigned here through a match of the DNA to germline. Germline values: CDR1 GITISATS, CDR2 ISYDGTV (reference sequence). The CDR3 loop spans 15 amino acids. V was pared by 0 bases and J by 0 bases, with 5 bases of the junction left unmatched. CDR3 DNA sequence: TGTGCCTTGTGGGAGGTGCCCACGAATTATTATAAGAAACTCTTT. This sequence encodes CALWEVPTNYYKKLF.

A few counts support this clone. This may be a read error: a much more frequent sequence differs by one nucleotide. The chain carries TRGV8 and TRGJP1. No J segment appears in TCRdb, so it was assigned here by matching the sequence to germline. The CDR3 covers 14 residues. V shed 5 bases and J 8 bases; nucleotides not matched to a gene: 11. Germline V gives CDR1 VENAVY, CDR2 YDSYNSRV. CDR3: CATWGMAGGWFKIF. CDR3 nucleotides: TGTGCCACCTGGGGTATGGCGGGGGGTTGGTTCAAGATATTT.

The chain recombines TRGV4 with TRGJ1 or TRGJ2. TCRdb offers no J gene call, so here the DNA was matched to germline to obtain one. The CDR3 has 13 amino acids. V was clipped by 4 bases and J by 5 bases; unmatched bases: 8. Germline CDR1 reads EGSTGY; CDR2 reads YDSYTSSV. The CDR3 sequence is CATWDDGNYKKLF. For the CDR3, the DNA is TGTGCCACCTGGGACGATGGGAATTATAAGAAACTCTTT.

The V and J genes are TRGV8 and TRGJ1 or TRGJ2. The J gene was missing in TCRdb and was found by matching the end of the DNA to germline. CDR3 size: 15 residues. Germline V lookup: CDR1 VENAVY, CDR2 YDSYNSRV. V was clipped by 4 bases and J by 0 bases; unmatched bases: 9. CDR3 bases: TGTGCCACCTGGGACAAAGACGTGAATTATTATAAGAAACTCTTT. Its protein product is CATWDKDVNYYKKLF.

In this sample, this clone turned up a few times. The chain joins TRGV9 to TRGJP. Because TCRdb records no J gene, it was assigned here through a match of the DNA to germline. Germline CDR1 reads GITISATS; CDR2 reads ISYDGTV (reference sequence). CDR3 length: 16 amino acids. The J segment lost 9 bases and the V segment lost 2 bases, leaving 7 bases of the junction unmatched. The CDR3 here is CALWEAAGLGKKIKVF. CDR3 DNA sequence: TGTGCCTTGTGGGAGGCTGCGGGGTTGGGCAAAAAAATCAAGGTATTT.

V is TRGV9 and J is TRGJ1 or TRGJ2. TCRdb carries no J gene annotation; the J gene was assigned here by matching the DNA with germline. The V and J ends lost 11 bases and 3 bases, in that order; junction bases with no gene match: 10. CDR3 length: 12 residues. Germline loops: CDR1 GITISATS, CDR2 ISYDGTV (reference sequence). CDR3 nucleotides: TGTGCCTGGGGGGCCGCTTATTATAAGAAACTCTTT. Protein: CAWGAAYYKKLF.

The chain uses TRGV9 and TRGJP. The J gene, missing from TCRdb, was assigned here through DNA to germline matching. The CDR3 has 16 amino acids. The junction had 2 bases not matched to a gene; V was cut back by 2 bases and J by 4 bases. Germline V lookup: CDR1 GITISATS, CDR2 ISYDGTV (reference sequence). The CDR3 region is CALWEDQELGKKIKVF. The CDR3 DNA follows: TGTGCCTTGTGGGAGGATCAAGAGTTGGGCAAAAAAATCAAGGTATTT.

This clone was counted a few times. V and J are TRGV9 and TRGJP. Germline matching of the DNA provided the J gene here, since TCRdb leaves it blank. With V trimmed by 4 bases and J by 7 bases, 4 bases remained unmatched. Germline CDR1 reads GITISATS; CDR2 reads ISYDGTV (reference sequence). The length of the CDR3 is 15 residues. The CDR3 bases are TGTGCCTTGTGGGACAAGGAGTTGGGCAAAAAAATCAAGGTATTT. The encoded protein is CALWDKELGKKIKVF.

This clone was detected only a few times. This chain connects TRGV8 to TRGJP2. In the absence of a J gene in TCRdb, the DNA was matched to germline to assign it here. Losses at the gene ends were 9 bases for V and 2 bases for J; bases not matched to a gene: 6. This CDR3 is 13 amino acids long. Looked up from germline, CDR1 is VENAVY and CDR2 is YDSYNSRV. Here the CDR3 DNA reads TGTGCCACCCTGGAGAGTAGTGATTGGATCAAGACGTTT. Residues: CATLESSDWIKTF.

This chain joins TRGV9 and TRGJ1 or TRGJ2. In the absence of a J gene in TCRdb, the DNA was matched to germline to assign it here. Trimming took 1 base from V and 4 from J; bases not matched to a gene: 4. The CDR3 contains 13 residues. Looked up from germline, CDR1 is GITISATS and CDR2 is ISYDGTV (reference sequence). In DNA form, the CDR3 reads TGTGCCTTGTGGGAGGTCTGGTATTATAAGAAACTCTTT. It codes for CALWEVWYYKKLF.

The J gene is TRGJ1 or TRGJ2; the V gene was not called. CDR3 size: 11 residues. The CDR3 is CALWEATKKLF. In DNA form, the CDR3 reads TGTGCCTTGTGGGAGGCGACTAAGAAACTCTTT.

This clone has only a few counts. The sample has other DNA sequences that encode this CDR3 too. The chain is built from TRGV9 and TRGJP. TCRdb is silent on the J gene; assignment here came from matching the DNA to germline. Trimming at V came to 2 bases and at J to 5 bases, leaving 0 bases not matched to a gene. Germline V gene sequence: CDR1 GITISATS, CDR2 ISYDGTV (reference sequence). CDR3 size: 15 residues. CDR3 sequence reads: CALWEEELGKKIKVF. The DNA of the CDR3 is TGTGCCTTGTGGGAGGAAGAGTTGGGCAAAAAAATCAAGGTATTT.

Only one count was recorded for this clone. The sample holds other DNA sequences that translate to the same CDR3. CDR3: CALWEPELGKKIKVF. Here the CDR3 DNA reads TGTGCCTTGTGGGAGCCAGAGTTGGGCAAAAAAATCAAGGTATTT. J is TRGJP and V is TRGV9. Matching the DNA to germline supplied the J gene, which TCRdb does not give. CDR1 is GITISATS, CDR2 ISYDGTV, per germline (reference sequence). CDR3 length: 15 amino acids. J lost 6 bases, V lost 3 bases, and 2 bases had no gene match.

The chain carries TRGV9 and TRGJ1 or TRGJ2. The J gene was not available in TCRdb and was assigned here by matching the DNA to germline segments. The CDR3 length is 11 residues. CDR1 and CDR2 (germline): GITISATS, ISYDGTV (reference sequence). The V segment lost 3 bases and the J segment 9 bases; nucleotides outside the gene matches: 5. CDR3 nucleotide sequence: TGTGCCTTGTGGGAGTCAACTAAGAAACTCTTT. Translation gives CALWESTKKLF.

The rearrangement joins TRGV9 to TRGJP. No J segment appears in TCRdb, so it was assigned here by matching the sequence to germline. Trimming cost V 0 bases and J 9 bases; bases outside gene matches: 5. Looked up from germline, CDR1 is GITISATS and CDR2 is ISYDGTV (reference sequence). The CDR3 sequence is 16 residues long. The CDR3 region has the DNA TGTGCCTTGTGGGAGGTGCTTTTGTTGGGCAAAAAAATCAAGGTATTT. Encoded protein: CALWEVLLLGKKIKVF.